The source of this TCR beta chain is a study of shared clonotypes between healthy human individuals (dated by TCRdb to 2020 to 2021). Background on the whole study: Three men and a couple of women, aged 18 to 49 years, made up the cohort. Per donor, three plates each were used for CD4 naive and CD4 memory, two for CD8 naive, and one for CD8 memory. Blood TCR repertoires of five healthy adults were deeply sequenced to estimate repertoire size and the extent of clonotype sharing between individuals. Libraries were prepared and TCR repertoires were sequenced by different laboratories using diverse techniques, in order to increase sequencing depth and limit assay-specific biases. Per donor, leukapheresis produced somewhere between about 0.94 and 9.5 billion PBMCs. Overall study outcomes, separate from this receptor: Naive subsets generally had larger estimated clonotype richness than memory subsets did. About 5% of naive CD4, 3.5% of naive CD8, roughly 2.5% of memory CD4, and approximately 0.4% of memory CD8 clonotypes were shared across a few donors. Sampling was limited to blood, and TCR repertoires in tissue likely differ from TCR repertoires in blood. Compared with non-shared clonotypes, the clonotypes found in all four sorted-subset donors had higher generation probabilities. Rarefaction of sorted-subset datasets indicated incomplete sequencing despite the large sequencing depth. Pairwise subsampling indicated that sequencing depth was expected to affect the degree of clonotype sharing among donors. Because the study included a small number of donors, the genetic and exposure-history diversity represented was limited.

Healthy HIV-negative adults with no recently reported acute infections or vaccinations were included as donors. Only Caucasian adults living in Nashville, Tennessee, USA were represented among the donors. CD4+ T cells were enriched by magnetic negative selection; naive cells were then positively selected on CD45RA, and the negative fraction formed the memory subset. Blood was collected by leukapheresis, and PBMCs were isolated by Ficoll-Histopaque density gradient centrifugation and then cryopreserved in liquid nitrogen vapor phase. Analytical flow cytometry was used to check the purity and quantity of each magnetically sorted T cell population. Each sorted fraction had its genomic DNA isolated and then quantified by UV absorbance on a Nanodrop 2000c. TCR CDR3 regions were amplified from genomic DNA by multiplex PCR using the deep immunoSEQ assay. Extracted genomic DNA from each cell subset was spread evenly across all wells of several immunoSEQ 96-well plates, with each plate serving as a replicate. For sorted subsets, each replicate PCR was loaded with 150 to 250 ng genomic DNA, equivalent to some 27,000 T cell genomes. Purified libraries were measured with a Qubit 3.0 fluorometer, size-checked on a Bioanalyzer 2100, and measured again with the KAPA Library Quantification kit. Every immunoSEQ 96-well plate was sequenced on a dedicated single-read 150-cycle Illumina NextSeq 550 flow cell. From the authors' description of their analysis: Because the immunoSEQ output held only junctional sequences and lacked quality scores, the filtering could not match the filtering applied to full-length reads. Sequences were annotated with PyIR, a Python wrapper for IgBLAST v1.9, using IMGT germline references to assign V/J genes and CDR3. Any read was removed if the V/J assignment was weak (E-value above 1e-6), the CDR3 was missing, or the read contained stop codons, out-of-frame junctions, or ambiguous translated residues. V3J clonotypes were defined as sequences sharing the same inferred V gene, J gene, and CDR3 amino acid sequence. To compute the percentage overlap between repertoires, the number of shared unique clonotypes was divided by the size of the smaller repertoire. RTK rarefaction, the Chao1 estimator, and Recon v2.1 estimates of unobserved clonotypes were used to assess repertoire richness. Generation probabilities for all TCRbeta clonotypes obtained by the gDNA method from several donors were computed using OLGA. In TCRdb, the immuneACCESS table is reduced to in-frame sequences with V and J assigned. These tables do not hold every clone; where another copy was compared, an unresolved V gene accounts for under half, and the others remain unexplained. V and J calls and clone size are those listed in that table; D and trimming were worked out from the DNA. Here the sample has 2 million to 2.5 million clones; around 95% occur a single time. Jointly, the top ten make up around 0.13% of the sample.

Turning to this clone: Its antigen is not yet known. Within one base of it there is no much larger clone, and no base qualities were kept.

The germline V gene yields ENHRY for CDR1 and SYGVKD for CDR2. The CDR3 sequence holds 14 residues, the cysteine and phenylalanine included. The entry retains the CDR3 DNA only, 42 bases that are in frame from base 1. V is pared back by 3 bases and J by 7 bases, with 13 bases lying between the germline termini. Rearrangement joined TRBV10-3 to TRBJ2-1; a tentative D call is TRBD2 (5 bases match). The clonotype comes from a young man in good health. Specimen: naive CD4+ T cells sorted from blood. The label giving this sample's cell subset or site can be read as: CD45RA+ positively selected. The CDR3 reads as follows: CAISDPRELNEQFF. The DNA sequence reads TGTGCCATCAGTGACCCGAGGGAACTAAATGAGCAGTTCTTC.